This T cell receptor (beta chain) was recovered during a study of blood T cell repertoires in COVID-19. Study in general: From the United States, Italy and Spain came samples of acute and convalescent COVID-19. The cDNA or gDNA used as material had been derived from T cells, B-cell-depleted T cells, or PBMCs.

Per the study methods: The assay estimated nucleated cells by amplifying reference gene primers. Only in-frame clones appear in the TCRdb table, and some are missing; sequencing was by immunoSEQ multiplex PCR. That table is the source of V, J and clone size, and D and trimming were worked out from the DNA. The repertoire holds roughly 100,000 clones, with 85% as singletons. The V gene's germline CDR1 is MGHRA and CDR2 YSYEKL. The CDR3 sequence is 13 residues long. The ends lost 4 bases at V and 11 bases at J; junction bases unmatched: 8. The sequence came from a human donor in a cohort sampled during active COVID-19. Material: peripheral blood. The V gene is TRBV4-1, the J gene TRBJ1-1; 9 bases align to TRBD1. For the CDR3, the DNA is TGCGCCAGCAGCCGGAACGGACAGGGGTACGCTTTCTTT. Translated, it gives CASSRNGQGYAFF.